The text below deals with one TCR beta chain. No antigen is known for it. The data stem from a study of cytomegalovirus exposure and HLA in healthy donors. Overall study results and limits: Reported performance of the classifier showed diagnosis of cytomegalovirus status with high specificity and sensitivity. Whilst most TCR sequences proved rare, a subset of public TCRs occurred across many donors.

A multiplex PCR was run with 60 Vbeta primers and 13 Jbeta primers. Assay used: immunoSEQ multiplex PCR; TCRdb lists only in-frame clones, some missing. The repertoire holds about 190,000 clones, with more than 70% as singletons. J was trimmed by 3 bases and V by 4 bases; bases with no gene match: 8. The CDR3 spans 15 residues. Germline V gene lookup returns CDR1 SGDLS and CDR2 YYNGEE. Sequences were obtained from PBMCs. The chain is built from TRBV9 and TRBJ2-3; 7 bases map to TRBD1. This TCR was sampled from a boy aged 5-17 years in good health and CMV-seronegative. In DNA, the CDR3 is TGTGCCAGCAGCTTCGACAGGGCAGGTACAGATACGCAGTATTTT. The encoded protein is CASSFDRAGTDTQYF.